Presented here are 2 T cell receptor beta chains from one specimen sequenced in a study of cytomegalovirus exposure and HLA in healthy donors (dated by TCRdb to 2016 to 2017). The library was produced with the immunoSEQ multiplex PCR assay. The multiplex PCR relied on a mix of 60 forward primers for TCR Vbeta segments and 13 reverse primers for TCR Jbeta segments. TCRdb obtained this table from immuneACCESS and retained in-frame rearrangements with V and J assigned. These tables miss some clones; where compared with another copy, unresolved V genes account for less than half of the shortfall, and the remainder is unexplained. Here the sample has roughly 100,000 clones; roughly 80% occur a single time. Jointly, the top ten make up about 0.71% of the sample. Sequencing input: PBMCs. These receptors were obtained from a woman in her sixties or seventies in good health and CMV-seronegative.

This chain connects TRBV30 to TRBJ2-7, with 15 bases aligning to TRBD2. The germline V gene has CDR1 GTSNPN and CDR2 SVGIG (reference sequence). The CDR3 runs to 17 residues. The J segment lost 1 base and the V segment lost 2 bases, leaving 6 bases of the junction unmatched. DNA of the CDR3: TGTGCCTGGAGTTACGGGACTAGCGGGAGGCCATCCTACGAGCAGTACTTC. Protein product: CAWSYGTSGRPSYEQYF.

The gene calls are TRBV28 and TRBJ2-7, with unresolved D. The V end was cut by 6 bases, the J end by 0 bases, with 6 bases between. This CDR3 region has 12 residues. From germline, CDR1 is MDHEN and CDR2 SYDVKM. As DNA, the CDR3 is TGTGCCAGCAGACCTAACTCCTACGAGCAGTACTTC. This sequence encodes CASRPNSYEQYF.